One sample yielded the 23 T cell receptor beta chains listed below, sequenced in a study of T cell repertoires in cytomegalovirus infection. These receptors' antigens are unknown. TCRdb independently ran MiXCR on the reads; one entry per CDR3 protein. The sample has just under 500,000 distinct CDR3 sequences, around 35% seen once. Sequencing was performed on cultured PBMCs, taken from culture after CMV antigen stimulation. These receptor sequences come from a human donor in good health (CMV status not recorded). Some clones in this sample may be carry-over from other donors' samples.

The V gene is TRBV11-2, the J gene TRBJ2-5; 9 bases align to TRBD1. The CDR3 runs to 17 residues. With 2 bases clipped from V and 4 bases from J, the junction kept 11 bases outside the gene matches. Germline lookup yields CDR1 SGHAT and CDR2 FQNNGV. The CDR3 DNA is TGTGCCAGCAGCTTAACCTTGGGACAGGGATTTGTAGAGACCCAGTACTTC. This encodes CASSLTLGQGFVETQYF.

This clonotype was recorded many times. For the CDR3, the DNA is TGTGCCAGCAGCTTAGGCCAGGGAGAGGATGGCTACACCTTC. It is translated as CASSLGQGEDGYTF. V gene TRBV7-2 combines with J gene TRBJ1-2; TRBD1 is a possible D gene (5 bases). Germline values: CDR1 SGHTA, CDR2 FQGNSA. V was cut by 1 base and J by 6 bases, with 12 bases left in between. The CDR3 contains 14 residues.

This chain uses TRBV28 with TRBJ2-7; no clear D. The germline V gene encodes CDR1 MDHEN and CDR2 SYDVKM. The CDR3 runs 13 residues. Trimming cost V 4 bases and J 3 bases, with 10 bases left between them. The CDR3 DNA sequence: TGTGCCAGCAGTTCAGGACGCCTCTACGAGCAGTACTTC. Amino acid sequence: CASSSGRLYEQYF.

This clonotype was recorded only once. The junction departs from the called germline gene at one end, perhaps through a read error. The chain carries TRBV7-2 and TRBJ1-2; D may be TRBD1 (5 bases). CDR1 is SGHTA, CDR2 FQGNSA, per germline. The CDR3 covers 13 residues. CDR3 in amino acids: CASSLGRGNGYNF. The CDR3 DNA sequence: TGTGCCAGCAGCCTCGGACGGGGGAATGGCTACAACTTC.

This chain uses TRBV2 with TRBJ1-5; TRBD1 aligns across 8 bases. V shed 7 bases, J shed 7 bases, and the junction held 9 bases outside the gene matches. Germline V gene data show CDR1 as SNHLY and CDR2 as FYNNEI. The CDR3 has 14 amino acids. The CDR3 DNA sequence: TGTGCCAGCACTTTCGGACAGGGCATCCAGCCCCAGCATTTT. Encoded protein: CASTFGQGIQPQHF.

The chain recombines TRBV7-6 with TRBJ2-1, with TRBD2 matching over 8 bases. Trimming cost V 3 bases and J 6 bases; bases outside gene matches: 7. The CDR3 covers 15 residues. Germline V gene sequence: CDR1 SGHVS, CDR2 FNYEAQ. CDR3: CASSFGGARANEQFF. As DNA, the CDR3 is TGTGCCAGCAGCTTCGGGGGGGCCCGGGCCAATGAGCAGTTCTTC. Combining the CDR3 with reference TRBV7-6 and TRBJ2-1 gives the whole variable domain GAGVSQSPRYKVTKRGQDVALRCDPISGHVSLYWYRQALGQGPEFLTYFNYEAQQDKSGLPNDRFSAERPEGSISTLTIQRTEQRDSAMYRCASSFGGARANEQFFGPGTRLTVL.

The chain joins TRBV4-1 to TRBJ2-2; perhaps D is TRBD1 or TRBD2 (6 bases each). V lost 8 bases and J lost 7, with 23 bases in between. Per the germline V gene, CDR1 is MGHRA and CDR2 is YSYEKL. This CDR3 comprises 16 residues. The CDR3 loop reads CASSKGASDRIGELFF. CDR3 coding DNA: TGCGCCAGCTCCAAAGGGGCTAGCGACAGGATCGGGGAGCTGTTTTTT.

CDR3 sequence: CASSLATAFPREQYF. CDR3 bases: TGTGCCAGCAGCTTAGCCACAGCATTCCCACGCGAGCAGTACTTC. This sequence joins TRBV7-2 and TRBJ2-7; D gene uncertain. The CDR3 runs 15 residues. V lost 0 bases, J lost 6 bases, and 15 bases lay in between. Per the germline V gene, CDR1 is SGHTA and CDR2 is FQGNSA.

This chain links TRBV5-4 with TRBJ1-2, with D unclear. Between the trimmed V and J ends, which lost 7 bases and 5 bases, there was a span of 18 bases. This CDR3 spans 14 amino acids. The germline V gene encodes CDR1 SGHNT and CDR2 YYREEE (reference sequence). The CDR3 region has the DNA TGTGCCAGCCGCGAGATGAGGGAAAAGTATGGCTACACCTTC. Protein product: CASREMREKYGYTF.

The V gene is TRBV12-3 or TRBV12-4, the J gene TRBJ2-7, with D perhaps TRBD2 (6 bases). The CDR3 loop spans 12 amino acids. V dropped 6 bases and J dropped 3 bases, with 9 bases sitting between them. The CDR3 DNA reads as TGTGCCAGCAGCGGCGGGGTCTACGAGCAGTACTTC. Translating gives CASSGGVYEQYF.

V and J are TRBV6-2 or TRBV6-3 and TRBJ2-1; TRBD2 aligns across 7 bases. Germline lookup yields CDR1 MNHEY and CDR2 SVGEGT. The CDR3 runs to 13 residues. Trimming cost V 8 bases and J 2 bases; bases outside gene matches: 3. Here the CDR3 DNA reads TGTGCCAGCCAGCGGGGAACCTACAATGAGCAGTTCTTC. This translates into CASQRGTYNEQFF.

This clonotype showed up just a few times. J is TRBJ2-7 and V is TRBV7-2; 9 bases align to TRBD2. The trim removed 5 bases at V and 4 bases at J, leaving 9 bases unmatched. CDR1 and CDR2 from the germline V gene are SGHTA and FQGNSA. The CDR3 has 15 residues. CDR3 coding DNA: TGTGCCAGCAGCCATTGGCGGGGGGGCGCGTACGAGCAGTACGTC. This codes for CASSHWRGGAYEQYV.

The genes are TRBV4-2 and TRBJ1-3, with a weak D call TRBD1 (5 bases). V was shortened by 4 bases and J by 8 bases, with 21 bases between the two germline ends. This CDR3 contains 16 residues. In germline, CDR1 is LGHNA, CDR2 YNFKEQ. The CDR3 sequence: CASSRTQGSSGDTIYF. CDR3 sequence (DNA): TGTGCCAGCAGCCGTACTCAGGGTTCTAGTGGTGACACCATATATTTT.

The chain has TRBV12-5 and TRBJ1-1, with TRBD1 matching 8 bases. Trimming removed 5 bases from V and 1 base from J; junction bases left unmatched: 6. CDR3 length: 15 residues. CDR1 and CDR2 (germline): LGHNT, FRNRAP. CDR3 residues: CASGPRDRPNTEAFF. CDR3 DNA sequence: TGTGCTAGTGGTCCCCGGGACAGGCCGAACACTGAAGCTTTCTTT.

Written as DNA, the CDR3 is TGTGCCAGCAGCCGAGAGCTAGCGTCTGGAGATACGCAGTATTTT. This sequence encodes CASSRELASGDTQYF. This chain links TRBV11-3 with TRBJ2-3; maybe TRBD2 (6 bases). The CDR3 consists of 15 residues. The ends were cut back, 5 bases at V and 5 bases at J, with 17 bases in the middle. Germline-derived CDR1 and CDR2 are SGHNT and YENEEA. The full variable domain, in which reference TRBV11-3 and TRBJ2-3 provide the parts outside the CDR3, is EAGVVQSPRYKIIEKKQPVAFWCNPISGHNTLYWYLQNLGQGPELLIRYENEEAVDDSQLPKDRFSAERLKGVDSTLKIQPAELGDSAVYLCASSRELASGDTQYFGPGTRLTVL.

This clonotype counts as medium-sized (0.01 to 0.1%). The chain uses TRBV7-3 and TRBJ2-3; D remains ambiguous. Per the germline V gene, CDR1 is SGHTA and CDR2 is FQGTGA. The CDR3 contains 15 residues. The V gene lost 8 bases and the J gene lost 2 bases, with 17 bases spanning the gap. The CDR3 DNA follows: TGTGCCAGCGCTCTAAACTTTCAAACCACAGATACGCAGTATTTT. As protein: CASALNFQTTDTQYF.

The V gene is TRBV11-2, the J gene TRBJ2-3, with unresolved D. The CDR3 has 15 residues. CDR1 and CDR2 from the germline V gene are SGHAT and FQNNGV. V dropped 3 bases and J dropped 3 bases, with 13 bases sitting between them. The CDR3 region is CASSFDNLITDTQYF. CDR3 DNA sequence: TGTGCCAGCAGCTTTGACAACCTTATTACAGATACGCAGTATTTT.

There are many counts of this clonotype. The chain uses TRBV7-8 and TRBJ2-1; 14 bases line up with TRBD2. The CDR3 runs to 17 residues. V lost 4 bases, J lost 3 bases, and 5 bases stayed unmatched. Germline V gives CDR1 SGHVS, CDR2 FQNEAQ. CDR3 residues: CASSSSTSGRVYNEQFF. The CDR3 DNA is TGTGCCAGCAGCTCGTCGACTAGCGGGAGGGTCTACAATGAGCAGTTCTTC.

This CDR3 is CASSQEGRADEKLFF. DNA for the CDR3: TGTGCCAGCAGCCAAGAGGGTCGGGCGGATGAAAAACTGTTTTTT. The rearrangement links TRBV14 to TRBJ1-4; the D is unclear. The CDR3 has 15 amino acids. CDR1 and CDR2 from the germline V gene are SGHDN and FVKESK. Trimming took off 0 bases at V and 6 bases at J, with 11 bases between the two ends.

The J gene is TRBJ1-4, the V gene TRBV7-6; no firm D call. Trimming took off 5 bases at V and 5 bases at J, with 15 bases between the two ends. CDR1 is SGHVS, CDR2 FNYEAQ, per germline. The CDR3 has 15 residues. CDR3 nucleotide sequence: TGTGCCAGCAGCCTCTCTACGGGGAGGAATGAAAAACTGTTTTTT. This translates into CASSLSTGRNEKLFF.

This clonotype was detected many times. The rearrangement uses TRBV28 and TRBJ1-1, with 9 bases lining up with TRBD1. CDR1 MDHEN and CDR2 SYDVKM come from the germline V gene. The ends lost 5 bases at V and 5 bases at J; junction bases unmatched: 9. CDR3 length: 15 amino acids. This CDR3 reads CASSQPGQGRTEAFF. The CDR3, as DNA: TGTGCCAGCAGTCAACCGGGACAGGGCCGGACTGAAGCTTTCTTT.

The J gene is TRBJ1-5, the V gene TRBV6-5; a possible D gene is TRBD1 (5 bases). Trimming removed 0 bases from V and 6 bases from J, with 15 bases in between. The CDR3 totals 16 residues. CDR1 is MNHEY and CDR2 is SVGAGI in the germline V gene. For the CDR3, the DNA is TGTGCCAGCAGTTACTCGAGGTTTGGGACGGGTCAGCCCCAGCATTTT. It translates to CASSYSRFGTGQPQHF.

As to this clonotype: This could be a read error, since a much larger clone is one nucleotide away. The genes are TRBV19 and TRBJ1-1; the D gene is possibly TRBD1 (5 bases). The CDR3 has 13 residues. Looked up from germline, CDR1 is LNHDA and CDR2 is SQIVND (reference sequence). The germline V and J ends were trimmed by 3 bases and 3 bases, with 8 bases remaining between them. As DNA, the CDR3 is TGTGCCAGTAGTATCCCAGGGTACACTGAAGCTTTCTTT. The encoded protein is CASSIPGYTEAFF.